The 2 T cell receptor beta chains below were found in one sample sequenced in a study of OX40 agonist ivuxolimab in advanced cancers. Using immunoSEQ multiplex PCR, the repertoire was profiled, and TCRdb retains in-frame clones only, with some absent. The sample comprises 55,000 to 90,000 clones, more than 80% of which are singletons, and approximately 3% rests with the top ten. The sample was CD4+ or CD8+ T cells sorted from blood, taken in a trial of the OX40 agonist ivuxolimab. The receptors derive from an adult with an advanced solid tumor such as melanoma, head and neck, liver or kidney cancer.

The rearrangement uses TRBV9 and TRBJ2-3; D call uncertain. Trimming took off 3 bases at V and 5 bases at J, with 13 bases between the two ends. Germline V gene data show CDR1 as SGDLS and CDR2 as YYNGEE. The CDR3 length is 14 residues. CDR3 loop: CASSGRGSEDTQYF. The CDR3 bases are TGTGCCAGCAGCGGACGAGGATCGGAAGATACGCAGTATTTT.

V and J are TRBV2 and TRBJ2-2, with D possibly being TRBD2 (5 bases). This CDR3 is built from 12 residues. Germline assignment: CDR1 SNHLY and CDR2 FYNNEI. Trimming took 8 bases from V and 3 from J, leaving 7 bases between them. Here the CDR3 reads CASSRDTGELFF. The CDR3 nucleotides are TGTGCCAGCTCGAGGGACACCGGGGAGCTGTTTTTT.